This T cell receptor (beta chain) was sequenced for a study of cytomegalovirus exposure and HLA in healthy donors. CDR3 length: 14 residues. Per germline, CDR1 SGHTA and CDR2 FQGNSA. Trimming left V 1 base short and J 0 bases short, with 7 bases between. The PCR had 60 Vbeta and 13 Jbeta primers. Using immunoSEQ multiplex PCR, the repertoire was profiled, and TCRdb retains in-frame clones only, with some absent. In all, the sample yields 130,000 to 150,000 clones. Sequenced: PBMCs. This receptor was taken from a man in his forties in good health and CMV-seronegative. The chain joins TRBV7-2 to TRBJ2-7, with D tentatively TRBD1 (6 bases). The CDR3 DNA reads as TGTGCCAGCAGCTTAGGACAGGACTCCTACGAGCAGTACTTC. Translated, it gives CASSLGQDSYEQYF.